A single sample gave rise to the 16 T cell receptor beta chains below, sequenced in a study of T cell repertoires in ileal Crohn's disease. Data came from immunoSEQ multiplex PCR; TCRdb stores just in-frame clones and leaves some out. The sample carries 2,000 to 3,000 clones, roughly 86% recorded once. The source material was ileal tissue. The origin of the receptors is an adult with Crohn's disease.

The chain joins TRBV5-4 to TRBJ2-3, with D tentatively TRBD1 (6 bases). V was pared by 3 bases and J by 1 base, with 15 bases between. Per germline, CDR1 SGHNT and CDR2 YYREEE (reference sequence). The CDR3 extends over 16 amino acids. CDR3 in amino acids: CASSSPGHIGTDTQYF. The CDR3 DNA reads TGTGCCAGCAGCTCCCCGGGACACATCGGCACAGATACGCAGTATTTT.

The chain recombines TRBV29-1 with TRBJ2-1; 8 nucleotides align to TRBD2. The germline V gene encodes CDR1 SQVTM and CDR2 ANQGSEA. Trimming removed 6 bases from V and 8 bases from J; junction bases left unmatched: 3. The CDR3 spans 11 residues. Written as DNA, the CDR3 is TGCAGCGTCAAGCGGGAGCATGAGCAGTTCTTC. Amino acids: CSVKREHEQFF.

The chain uses TRBV15 and TRBJ1-1, with 10 bases fitting TRBD1. Germline V CDR1 and CDR2: LNHNV, YYDKDF (reference sequence). The CDR3 is 13 amino acids. V shed 8 bases, J shed 1 base, and the junction held 1 base outside the gene matches. In nucleotides, the CDR3 is TGTGCCACCTGGGACAGGGGGAACACTGAAGCTTTCTTT. Encoded protein: CATWDRGNTEAFF.

The rearrangement joins TRBV6-6 to TRBJ1-2; a weak D match, TRBD1 (5 bases). The V end lost 7 bases, the J end lost 5 bases, and 14 bases lay between the germline ends. This CDR3 comprises 13 residues. Germline CDR1 and CDR2: MNHNY and SVGAGI (reference sequence). CDR3 in DNA: TGTGCCAGCACCTTCGACGGGGGATATGGCTACACCTTC. Its translation is CASTFDGGYGYTF.

The V call is TRBV5-1, the J call TRBJ1-1; D is unclear. Germline V lookup: CDR1 SGHRS, CDR2 YFSETQ. The CDR3 has 15 amino acids. Trimming cost V 0 bases and J 0 bases, with 9 bases left between them. The CDR3 reads CASSLVLAMNTEAFF. In nucleotides, the CDR3 is TGCGCCAGCAGCTTGGTTCTGGCCATGAACACTGAAGCTTTCTTT.

The chain is built from TRBV15 and TRBJ1-5, with a tentative D call TRBD1 (5 bases). This CDR3 has 16 residues. Germline V gives CDR1 LNHNV, CDR2 YYDKDF (reference sequence). The germline V and J ends were trimmed by 5 bases and 0 bases, with 14 bases remaining between them. CDR3: CATSAPTEYSNQPQHF. CDR3 nucleotides: TGTGCCACCAGCGCTCCGACAGAGTATAGCAATCAGCCCCAGCATTTT.

The J gene is TRBJ1-2, the V gene TRBV7-8; TRBD1 matches at 11 bases. The CDR3 consists of 17 residues. The V and J ends lost 0 bases and 8 bases, in that order; junction bases with no gene match: 11. Germline V CDR1 and CDR2: SGHVS, FQNEAQ. CDR3 amino acids: CASSLAERPGQGVGYTF. DNA for the CDR3: TGTGCCAGCAGCTTAGCGGAACGACCGGGACAGGGGGTCGGCTACACCTTC.

The rearrangement links TRBV4-2 to TRBJ2-2; no reliable D call. The CDR3 is made up of 14 amino acids. Germline V gives CDR1 LGHNA, CDR2 YNFKEQ. The V and J ends lost 0 bases and 8 bases respectively, with 10 bases between them. CDR3: CASSQDITSGELFF. CDR3 coding DNA: TGTGCCAGCAGCCAAGATATAACTTCTGGGGAGCTGTTTTTT.

The chain links TRBV6-6 to TRBJ1-6; weak D call: TRBD1 (6 bases). Trimming shortened V by 0 bases and J by 10 bases, and 13 bases separated the two germline ends. The CDR3 is 15 residues long. CDR1 and CDR2 (germline): MNHNY, SVGAGI (reference sequence). In nucleotides, the CDR3 is TGTGCCAGCAGTTACTCCGGACAAGGGGGATCACCCCTCCACTTT. This gives the protein CASSYSGQGGSPLHF.

The chain recombines TRBV7-9 with TRBJ1-1; D is unclear. This CDR3 has 14 residues. Trimming took off 5 bases at V and 1 base at J, with 11 bases between the two ends. Germline values: CDR1 SEHNR, CDR2 FQNEAQ (reference sequence). The CDR3, as DNA: TGTGCCAGCAGCCCGACTCTTGCGAACACTGAAGCTTTCTTT. Its translation: CASSPTLANTEAFF. Variable domain in full (rest from reference TRBV7-9 and TRBJ1-1): DTGVSQNPRHKITKRGQNVTFRCDPISEHNRLYWYRQTLGQGPEFLTYFQNEAQLEKSRLLSDRFSAERPKGSFSTLEIQRTEQGDSAMYLCASSPTLANTEAFFGQGTRLTVV.

The V gene is TRBV5-1, the J gene TRBJ1-2; D unclear. The ends were cut back, 4 bases at V and 1 base at J, with 11 bases in the middle. CDR1 is SGHRS, CDR2 YFSETQ, per germline. The CDR3 spans 14 residues. CDR3 in amino acids: CASSHETGNYGYTF. The CDR3 nucleotides are TGCGCCAGCAGCCATGAGACCGGTAACTATGGCTACACCTTC.

The rearrangement uses TRBV4-3 and TRBJ1-2; TRBD1 matches at 7 bases. Germline assignment: CDR1 LGHNA and CDR2 YSLEER. V lost 1 base to trimming and J lost 2 bases; unmatched junction nucleotides: 4. This CDR3 contains 15 residues. The CDR3 DNA sequence: TGCGCCAGCAGCCAAGCCGACAGGGCCAACTATGGCTACACCTTC. This encodes CASSQADRANYGYTF.

This chain joins TRBV18 and TRBJ1-1, with D possibly being TRBD1 (5 bases). This CDR3 spans 16 amino acids. Germline assignment: CDR1 KGHSH and CDR2 LQKENI. Trimming removed 6 bases from V and 4 bases from J, with 21 bases in between. The CDR3 region has the DNA TGTGCCAGCTCTCTGACCCTGCAGGGTGGGGGCACTGAAGCTTTCTTT. Translation: CASSLTLQGGGTEAFF.

This chain links TRBV5-1 with TRBJ1-2; TRBD1 is a possible D gene (5 bases). V shed 4 bases and J shed 4 bases, with 11 bases lying between them. Germline V gene lookup returns CDR1 SGHRS and CDR2 YFSETQ. The CDR3 length is 13 residues. CDR3 loop: CASSPGTVYGYTF. The CDR3 region has the DNA TGCGCCAGCAGCCCCGGGACTGTCTATGGCTACACCTTC.

The chain recombines TRBV11-3 with TRBJ1-1; D remains ambiguous. CDR3 length: 15 amino acids. Germline V lookup: CDR1 SGHNT, CDR2 YENEEA. Trimming took off 4 bases at V and 5 bases at J, with 17 bases between the two ends. CDR3 sequence (DNA): TGTGCCAGCAGCTATTGGAGTTTTTCGGGAACTGAAGCTTTCTTT. This gives the protein CASSYWSFSGTEAFF. Complete variable domain (other parts from reference TRBV11-3 and TRBJ1-1): EAGVVQSPRYKIIEKKQPVAFWCNPISGHNTLYWYLQNLGQGPELLIRYENEEAVDDSQLPKDRFSAERLKGVDSTLKIQPAELGDSAVYLCASSYWSFSGTEAFFGQGTRLTVV.

The chain carries TRBV13 and TRBJ2-3; 7 bases align to TRBD2. In germline, CDR1 is PRHDT, CDR2 FYEKMQ (reference sequence). The CDR3 loop spans 18 amino acids. The V segment lost 0 bases and the J segment 6 bases; nucleotides outside the gene matches: 15. This chain's CDR3 is CASSLGLKAASGGDTQYF. For the CDR3, the DNA is TGTGCCAGCAGCTTAGGCCTAAAGGCGGCTAGCGGAGGGGATACGCAGTATTTT.